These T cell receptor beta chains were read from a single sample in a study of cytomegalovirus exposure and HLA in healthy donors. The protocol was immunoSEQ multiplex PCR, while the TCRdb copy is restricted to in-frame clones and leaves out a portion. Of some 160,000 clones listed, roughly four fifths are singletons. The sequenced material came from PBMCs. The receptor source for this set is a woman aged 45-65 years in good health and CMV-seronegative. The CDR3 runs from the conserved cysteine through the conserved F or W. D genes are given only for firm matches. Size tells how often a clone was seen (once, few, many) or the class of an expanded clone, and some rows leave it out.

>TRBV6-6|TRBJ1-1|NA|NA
TGTGCCAGCAGTTGGTCCGCAGGGAGGGGAACTGAAGCTTTCTTT
CASSWSAGRGTEAFF
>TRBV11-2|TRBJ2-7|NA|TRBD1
TGTGCCAGCAGCTCGGGACAGGACCTTGTGACCTACGAGCAGTACTTC
CASSSGQDLVTYEQYF
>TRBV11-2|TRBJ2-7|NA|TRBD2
TGTGCCAGCAGCTCGACTAGCGGGAGATCAGACTCCTACGAGCAGTACTTC
CASSSTSGRSDSYEQYF
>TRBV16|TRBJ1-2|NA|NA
TGTGCCAGCAGCCCGGACCCCGTGGGGGGGAATACTAACTATGGCTACACCTTC
CASSPDPVGGNTNYGYTF
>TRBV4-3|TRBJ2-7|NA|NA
TGCGCCAGCAGCCAAGGAGACAGGAGGTCCTACGAGCAGTACTTC
CASSQGDRRSYEQYF
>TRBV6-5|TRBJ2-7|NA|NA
TGTGCCAGCAGTTATGATCGGCCCCGAGGCTACGAGCAGTACTTC
CASSYDRPRGYEQYF
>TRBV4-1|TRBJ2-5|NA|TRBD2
TGCGCCAGCAGCCCCCGACTAGCGTTAGACCAAGAGACCCAGTACTTC
CASSPRLALDQETQYF
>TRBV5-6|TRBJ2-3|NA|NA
TGTGCCAGCAGCCTCCTCGGGGTCATCACAGATACGCAGTATTTT
CASSLLGVITDTQYF
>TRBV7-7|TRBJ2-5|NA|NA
TGTGCTAGCAGCGAAGGCCTAGGCGTGGAGACCCAGTACTTC
CASSEGLGVETQYF
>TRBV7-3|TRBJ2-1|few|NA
TGTGCCAGCAGCTCGGACTCCAATGAGCAGTTCTTC
CASSSDSNEQFF
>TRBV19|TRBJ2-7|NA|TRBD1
TGTGCCAGTAGACCGCGGACAGGGGATTACGAGCAGTACTTC
CASRPRTGDYEQYF
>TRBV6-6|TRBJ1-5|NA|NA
TGTGCCACTTATCAGCCCCAGCATTTT
CATYQPQHF
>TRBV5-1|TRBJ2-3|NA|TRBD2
TGCGCCAGCAGCTTGGCCGGCGGGACTAGGGATACGCAGTATTTT
CASSLAGGTRDTQYF
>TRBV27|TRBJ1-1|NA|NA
TGTGCCAGTAGCTCACTCCCAGCAGGGCGGAACACTGAAGCTTTCTTT
CASSSLPAGRNTEAFF
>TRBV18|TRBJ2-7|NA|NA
TGTGCCAGCTCACCACCTGGGCTCTACGAGCAGTACTTC
CASSPPGLYEQYF
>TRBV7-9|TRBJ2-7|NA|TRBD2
TGTTCCAGCATGGGGGGGGTGCACGAGCAGTACTTC
CSSMGGVHEQYF
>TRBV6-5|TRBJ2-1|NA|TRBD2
TGTGCCAGCAGTGAAGGGACTAGCGGGGAAAATTGGTTCTTC
CASSEGTSGENWFF
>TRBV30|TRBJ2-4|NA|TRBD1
TGTGCCTGGAGTACCACAGGGGGTCTGGCCAAAAACATTCAGTACTTC
CAWSTTGGLAKNIQYF
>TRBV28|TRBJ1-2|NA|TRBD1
TGTGCCAGCAGCCCACTGGACAGGACCCTTCCTGGCTACACCTTC
CASSPLDRTLPGYTF
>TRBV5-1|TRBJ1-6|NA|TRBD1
TGCGCCAGCAGCTTGGCCGGGACAGGGTCGGATGGGGCCCTCCACTTT
CASSLAGTGSDGALHF
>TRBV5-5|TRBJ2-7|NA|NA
TGTGCCAGCAGCCCGGGGCTGGGGGGCTACGAGCAGTACTTC
CASSPGLGGYEQYF
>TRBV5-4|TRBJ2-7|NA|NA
TGTGCCAGCAGCTCCGGCGGGTCCTACGAGCAGTACTTC
CASSSGGSYEQYF
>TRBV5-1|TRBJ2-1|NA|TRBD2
TGCGCCAGCAGCTTGGGCCCTAGCGGGAACCTCAATGAGCAGTTCTTC
CASSLGPSGNLNEQFF
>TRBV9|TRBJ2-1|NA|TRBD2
TGTGCCAGCAGCCGGACTAGCGGGAGAGCCTTTGACTACAATGAGCAGTTCTTC
CASSRTSGRAFDYNEQFF
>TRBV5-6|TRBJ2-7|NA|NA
TGTGCCAGCAGCTTGTACCCATCCTACGAGCAGTACTTC
CASSLYPSYEQYF
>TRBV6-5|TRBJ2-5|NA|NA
TGTGCCAGCAGTTACAGGGGCTACCAAGAGACCCAGTACTTC
CASSYRGYQETQYF
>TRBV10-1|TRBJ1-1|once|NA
TGCGCCAGCAGCGGACAGAGGAACACTGAAGCTTTCTTT
CASSGQRNTEAFF
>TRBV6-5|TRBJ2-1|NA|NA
TGTGCCAGCACCCTCTACAATGAGCAGTTCTTC
CASTLYNEQFF
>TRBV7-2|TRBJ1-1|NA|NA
TGTGCCAGCAGCGGGGGGGTTGGCATGTACACTGAAGCTTTCTTT
CASSGGVGMYTEAFF
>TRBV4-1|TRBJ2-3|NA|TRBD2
TGCGCCAGCAGCCAACATTCCTGGATCTTTGCGGGAGAAACAGATACGCAGTATTTT
CASSQHSWIFAGETDTQYF
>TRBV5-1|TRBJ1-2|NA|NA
TGCGCCAGCAGCTTGGGGGAGGGTAAAGACGCCGTGACCGGCTACACCTTC
CASSLGEGKDAVTGYTF
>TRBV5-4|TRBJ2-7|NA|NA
TGTGCCAGCAGCTTGCAGGGTACATACGAGCAGTACTTC
CASSLQGTYEQYF
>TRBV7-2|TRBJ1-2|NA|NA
TGTGCCAGCAGCTTTTACAGCCCCAGTGGCTACACCTTC
CASSFYSPSGYTF
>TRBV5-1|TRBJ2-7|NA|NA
TGCGCCAGCTTTGAGGAGGGGTCCTACGAGCAGTACTTC
CASFEEGSYEQYF
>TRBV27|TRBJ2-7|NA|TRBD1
TGTGCCAGCAGTTATACTCCGGGACAGGGGGCTTACGAGCAGTACTTC
CASSYTPGQGAYEQYF
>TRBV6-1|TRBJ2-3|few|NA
TGTGCCAGCAGTGTGACTAGTACAGATACGCAGTATTTT
CASSVTSTDTQYF
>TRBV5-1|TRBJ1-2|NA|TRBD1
TGCGCCAGCAGCCTGACAGGGCAGGACTATGGCTACACCTTC
CASSLTGQDYGYTF
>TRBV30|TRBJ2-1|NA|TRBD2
TGTGCCTGGAGCCAACTAGCGGGAGCCCCTAGTGAGCAGTTCTTC
CAWSQLAGAPSEQFF
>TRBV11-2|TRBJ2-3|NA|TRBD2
TGTGCCAGCAGCGTGACTAGCGGCACAGATACGCAGTATTTT
CASSVTSGTDTQYF
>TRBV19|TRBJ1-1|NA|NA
TGTGCCAGTAGTCCAGGGGTTCGCACTGAAGCTTTCTTT
CASSPGVRTEAFF
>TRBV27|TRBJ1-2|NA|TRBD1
TGTGCCAGCAGCCCGGGACAGGGCTATGGCTACACCTTC
CASSPGQGYGYTF
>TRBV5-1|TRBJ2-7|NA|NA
TGCGCCAGCAGCTTGGCGCCAGGGGGGCACGAGCAGTACTTC
CASSLAPGGHEQYF
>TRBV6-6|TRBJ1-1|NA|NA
TGTGCCAGCAGGTATATGAACACTGAAGCTTTCTTT
CASRYMNTEAFF
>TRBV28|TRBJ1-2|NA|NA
TGTGCCAGCAGCGGGACACTTGTACTCTATGGCTACACCTTC
CASSGTLVLYGYTF